This T cell receptor beta chain was found in a study of T cell responses to AZD1222 COVID-19 vaccine. General study points: Unmutated variant regions are reportedly targeted by nearly half of spike-specific TCRs. With two AZD1222 doses given, Spike-specific TCR breadth and depth both rose. Donors in the cohort were predominantly white British and more often female, and clonal diversity was possibly underestimated.

CDR1 is MDHEN, CDR2 SYDVKM, per germline. V lost 5 bases and J lost 1; bases outside the gene matches: 7. This CDR3 spans 16 amino acids. Some clones are missing from TCRdb's copy, which holds only in-frame ones; the method was immunoSEQ multiplex PCR. This table has some 150,000 clones, about nine tenths appearing once. A remark on this clone: Its antigen remains unidentified.

The clonotype originates from an adult in good health. The source was peripheral blood, collected on day 0 of AZD1222 vaccination. The chain combines TRBV28 with TRBJ1-5; 8 nucleotides line up with TRBD1. The CDR3 DNA sequence: TGTGCCAGCAGTAACCAGGGGGCGGGGAGCAATCAGCCCCAGCATTTT. Translated: CASSNQGAGSNQPQHF.